Listed below are T cell receptor beta chains from one sample, sequenced in a study of T cells in tuberculosis. The table came from immunoSEQ multiplex PCR; TCRdb's copy has only in-frame clones and leaves some out. Of under 45,000 clones in the sample, over 90% were seen once. Sample: PBMCs. The receptors originated from a donor between 10 and 29 years old with latent tuberculosis or without tuberculosis infection. The CDR3 runs from the conserved cysteine through the conserved F or W. A D gene is named only where the DNA matches it firmly.

d_call: TRBD1; j_call: TRBJ1-2; v_call: TRBV5-1; cdr3_nt: TGCGCCAGCAGCTCCAGGACAGGGACGGGTAACTATGGCTACACCTTC; cdr3_aa: CASSSRTGTGNYGYTF
d_call: TRBD1; j_call: TRBJ2-7; v_call: TRBV27; cdr3_nt: TGTGCCAGCAGTTTCGGACAGGGGGACCCCGAGCAGTACTTC; cdr3_aa: CASSFGQGDPEQYF
d_call: TRBD1; j_call: TRBJ1-2; v_call: TRBV6-5; cdr3_nt: TGTGCCAGCAGCTTGACAGGGATCAGCTATGGCTACACCTTC; cdr3_aa: CASSLTGISYGYTF
d_call: -; j_call: TRBJ1-4; v_call: TRBV18; cdr3_nt: TGTGCCAGCTCACCAGCCCCGGGGGATGAAAAACTGTTTTTT; cdr3_aa: CASSPAPGDEKLFF
d_call: TRBD1; j_call: TRBJ1-1; v_call: TRBV11-1; cdr3_nt: TGTGCCAGCAGCTTTTTGGGGACAGGGGGCACTGAAGCTTTCTTT; cdr3_aa: CASSFLGTGGTEAFF
d_call: -; j_call: TRBJ2-5; v_call: TRBV5-6; cdr3_nt: TGTGCCAGCAGCTCCCTTATGTTAGAGACCCAGTACTTC; cdr3_aa: CASSSLMLETQYF
d_call: TRBD2; j_call: TRBJ2-7; v_call: TRBV9; cdr3_nt: TGTGCCAGCAGCGTATCGCCTAGCGGGGCAGCCTACGAGCAGTACTTC; cdr3_aa: CASSVSPSGAAYEQYF
d_call: -; j_call: TRBJ2-3; v_call: TRBV7-2; cdr3_nt: TGTGCCAGCAGCTTACGGGCGGTTGGGGGGTGGACAGATACGCAGTATTTT; cdr3_aa: CASSLRAVGGWTDTQYF
d_call: TRBD1; j_call: TRBJ1-2; v_call: TRBV5-6; cdr3_nt: TGTGCCAGCAACCAGGGGGCATGGGGCTACACCTTC; cdr3_aa: CASNQGAWGYTF
d_call: TRBD2; j_call: TRBJ2-3; v_call: TRBV2; cdr3_nt: TGTGCCAGCAGCAAAGCGGGGGGGCTGTCAGATACGCAGTATTTT; cdr3_aa: CASSKAGGLSDTQYF
d_call: -; j_call: TRBJ1-4; v_call: TRBV6-5; cdr3_nt: TGTGCCAGCAGTTACTCGGAAGGGGGGGCGACTGAAAAACTGTTTTTT; cdr3_aa: CASSYSEGGATEKLFF
d_call: TRBD1; j_call: TRBJ2-7; v_call: TRBV6-1; cdr3_nt: TGTGCCAGCAGTGCCATCACAGGGGTCGAGCAGTACTTC; cdr3_aa: CASSAITGVEQYF